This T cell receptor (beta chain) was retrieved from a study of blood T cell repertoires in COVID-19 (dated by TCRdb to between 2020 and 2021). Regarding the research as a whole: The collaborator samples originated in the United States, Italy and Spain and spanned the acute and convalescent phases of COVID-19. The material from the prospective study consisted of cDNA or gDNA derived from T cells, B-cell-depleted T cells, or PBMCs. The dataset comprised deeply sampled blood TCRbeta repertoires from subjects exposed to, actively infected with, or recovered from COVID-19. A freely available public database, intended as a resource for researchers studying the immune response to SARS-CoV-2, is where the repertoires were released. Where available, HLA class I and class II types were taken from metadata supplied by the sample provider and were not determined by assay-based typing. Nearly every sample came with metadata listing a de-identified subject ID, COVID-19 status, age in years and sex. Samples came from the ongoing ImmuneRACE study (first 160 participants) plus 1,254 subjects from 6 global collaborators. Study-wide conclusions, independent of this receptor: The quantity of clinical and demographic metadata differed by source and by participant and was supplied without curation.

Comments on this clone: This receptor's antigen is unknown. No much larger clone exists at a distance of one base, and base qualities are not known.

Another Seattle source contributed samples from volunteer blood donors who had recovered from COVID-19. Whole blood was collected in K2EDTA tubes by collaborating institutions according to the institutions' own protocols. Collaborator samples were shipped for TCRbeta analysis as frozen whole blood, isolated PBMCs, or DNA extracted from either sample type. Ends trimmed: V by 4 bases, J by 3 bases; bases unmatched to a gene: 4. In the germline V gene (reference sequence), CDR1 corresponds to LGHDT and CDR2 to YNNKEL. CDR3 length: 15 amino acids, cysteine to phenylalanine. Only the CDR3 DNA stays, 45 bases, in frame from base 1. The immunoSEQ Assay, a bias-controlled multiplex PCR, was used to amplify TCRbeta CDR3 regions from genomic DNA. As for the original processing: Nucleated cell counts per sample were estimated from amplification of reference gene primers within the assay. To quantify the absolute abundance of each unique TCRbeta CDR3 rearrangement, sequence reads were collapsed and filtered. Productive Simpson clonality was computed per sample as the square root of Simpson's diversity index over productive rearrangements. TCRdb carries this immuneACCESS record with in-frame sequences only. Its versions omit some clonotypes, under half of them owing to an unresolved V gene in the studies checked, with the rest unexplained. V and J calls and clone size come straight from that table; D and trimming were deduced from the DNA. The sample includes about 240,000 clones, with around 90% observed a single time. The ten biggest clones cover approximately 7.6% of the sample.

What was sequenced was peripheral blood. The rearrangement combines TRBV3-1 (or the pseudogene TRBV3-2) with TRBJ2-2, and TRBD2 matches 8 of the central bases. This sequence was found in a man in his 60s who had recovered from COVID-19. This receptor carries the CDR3 CASSLSGGDTGELFF. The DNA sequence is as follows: TGTGCCAGCAGCCTAAGCGGGGGTGACACCGGGGAGCTGTTTTTT.